This T cell receptor beta chain was identified in a study of T cell responses to AZD1222 COVID-19 vaccine. Whole-study results and caveats: Seropositive status at baseline applied to only a handful of AZD1222 recipients.

With respect to this clone: Antigen unknown.

The CDR3 has 18 residues. The ends lost 6 bases at V and 4 bases at J; junction bases unmatched: 18. It was second doses at about 4 or about 12 weeks that were pooled. Produced via immunoSEQ multiplex PCR; TCRdb's table is partial and in-frame only. The repertoire has approximately 210,000 clones, about nine tenths of them found once; the top ten carry under 4%. The receptor comes from an adult who received the AZD1222 COVID-19 vaccine. The specimen comprised peripheral blood, sampled 28 days after the second AZD1222 dose. The rearrangement links TRBV23-1 to TRBJ1-2; 9 bases map to TRBD1. TRBV23-1 qualifies as an ORF whose function is uncertain. As DNA, the CDR3 is TGCGCCAGCAGCCACCGCAAATTTAAGACAGGGGGTGGCTATGGCTACACCTTC. Translated, it gives CASSHRKFKTGGGYGYTF.